This T cell receptor (beta chain) came from a study of blood T cell repertoires in COVID-19. Method: immunoSEQ multiplex PCR; TCRdb's copy keeps in-frame clones and lacks some. The table has about 280,000 clones, roughly 89% seen once; the top ten hold approximately 2%. The germline gives CDR1 SGDLS, CDR2 YYNGEE. Losses at the gene ends were 0 bases for V and 2 bases for J; bases not matched to a gene: 4. The length of the CDR3 is 15 residues. This TCR was sampled from a woman aged 60-70 years who had recovered from COVID-19. The J gene is TRBJ2-7, the V gene TRBV9, with 8 bases aligning to TRBD2. Sequenced sample: PBMCs or T cells enriched from blood (not recorded which). The CDR3 region is CASSVGIAGTYEQYF. The CDR3 nucleotides read TGTGCCAGCAGCGTAGGTATAGCGGGGACCTACGAGCAGTACTTC.